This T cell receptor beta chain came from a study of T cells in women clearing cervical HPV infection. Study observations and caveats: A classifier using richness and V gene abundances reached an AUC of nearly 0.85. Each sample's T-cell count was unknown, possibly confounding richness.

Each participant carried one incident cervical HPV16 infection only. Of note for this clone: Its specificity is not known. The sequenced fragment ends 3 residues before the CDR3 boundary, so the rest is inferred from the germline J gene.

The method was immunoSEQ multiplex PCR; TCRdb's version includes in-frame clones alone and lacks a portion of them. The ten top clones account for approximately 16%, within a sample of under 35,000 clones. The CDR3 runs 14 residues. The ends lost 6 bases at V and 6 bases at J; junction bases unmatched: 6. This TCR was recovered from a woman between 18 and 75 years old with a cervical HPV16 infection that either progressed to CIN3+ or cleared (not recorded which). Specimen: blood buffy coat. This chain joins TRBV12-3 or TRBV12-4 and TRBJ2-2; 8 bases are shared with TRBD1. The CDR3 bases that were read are TGTGCCAGCAGGTCGGACAGGGTGGCCGGGGAG. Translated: CASRSDRVAGE. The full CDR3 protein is CASRSDRVAGELFF.